This TCR beta chain came from a study of cytomegalovirus exposure and HLA in healthy donors. Study-wide findings and caveats: In a later analysis, parvovirus B19, influenza, CMV and Epstein-Barr virus appeared linked to several top co-occurrence clusters.

For this clone: Its specificity is unknown.

Germline loops: CDR1 SGHAT, CDR2 FQNNGV. The CDR3 runs to 13 residues. J lost 2 bases, V lost 8 bases, and 1 base had no gene match. The PCR made use of 60 Vbeta and 13 Jbeta primers. The method was immunoSEQ multiplex PCR; TCRdb's version includes in-frame clones alone and lacks a portion of them. The data hold fewer than 100,000 clones, with 6% to 9% observed a single time. The TCR was taken from a man over 45 in good health and CMV-seronegative. The chain combines TRBV11-2 with TRBJ2-5; 11 bases align to TRBD1. Sequences were obtained from PBMCs. The CDR3 coding sequence is TGTGCCAGCGGACAGGGGGCTCAAGAGACCCAGTACTTC. It specifies CASGQGAQETQYF.